These 9 T cell receptor beta chains came from one sample sequenced in a study of memory CD4+ T cells and cytomegalovirus serostatus (dated by TCRdb to between 2018 and 2021). Single viable CD3+CD4+CD8-CD45RO+ cells were sorted as memory CD4+ T cells on a FACSAria II. Receptor amplification or capture employed the immunoSEQ multiplex PCR assay. This immuneACCESS table, as held by TCRdb, lists in-frame sequences with V and J called but not all clones. Of the missing ones, under half trace to an unresolved V gene in checked studies; the others have no known cause. Present in this sample are around 44,000 clones, around 78% of which were seen just once. Jointly, the top ten make up around 0.6% of the sample. Sequenced material: memory CD4+ T cells from blood. Source of these receptors: an adult in good health and CMV-seronegative.

The rearrangement uses TRBV7-2 and TRBJ2-6; no clear D gene. The CDR3 loop spans 15 amino acids. Germline assignment: CDR1 SGHTA and CDR2 FQGNSA. Deletions cut 2 bases from V and 1 base from J, with 6 bases between. The CDR3 region has the DNA TGTGCCAGCAGCTTATCGACTTCTGGGGCCAACGTCCTGACTTTC. This sequence encodes CASSLSTSGANVLTF.

This clone was detected only once. The V gene is TRBV7-3, the J gene TRBJ2-2; D gene uncertain. The V and J ends lost 4 bases and 0 bases respectively, with 12 bases between them. The CDR3 length is 16 residues. The germline CDR1 and CDR2 sequences are SGHTA and FQGTGA. Here the CDR3 reads CASSWAPASNTGELFF. The CDR3 bases are TGTGCCAGCAGCTGGGCCCCGGCCTCGAACACCGGGGAGCTGTTTTTT.

The V and J genes are TRBV6-5 and TRBJ1-1; D gene uncertain. V was cut by 8 bases and J by 0 bases, with 7 bases left in between. The CDR3 extends over 12 amino acids. The germline V gene has CDR1 MNHEY and CDR2 SVGAGI. CDR3 DNA: TGTGCCAGCCGCCAGGTGAACACTGAAGCTTTCTTT. It yields the protein CASRQVNTEAFF.

The sample holds a few counts of this clone. The V gene is TRBV2, the J gene TRBJ1-1; no clear D. CDR3 length: 11 amino acids. V lost 7 bases to trimming and J lost 2 bases, with 5 bases between them. CDR1 SNHLY and CDR2 FYNNEI come from the germline V gene. The CDR3 sequence: CASKLNTEAFF. In nucleotides, the CDR3 is TGTGCCAGCAAGCTCAACACTGAAGCTTTCTTT.

The chain joins TRBV5-4 to TRBJ2-3; D is tentatively TRBD1 or TRBD2 (6 bases each). The CDR3 has 14 residues. Germline values: CDR1 SGHNT, CDR2 YYREEE (reference sequence). V dropped 6 bases and J dropped 5 bases, with 16 bases sitting between them. CDR3 loop: CASTTDYRVDTQYF. CDR3 nucleotide sequence: TGTGCCAGCACCACGGACTACAGGGTAGATACGCAGTATTTT.

The chain joins TRBV30 to TRBJ1-6, with unresolved D. The CDR3 is made up of 13 amino acids. V lost 3 bases to trimming and J lost 8 bases, with 11 bases between them. Germline CDR1 and CDR2: GTSNPN and SVGIG (reference sequence). This CDR3 is CAWRSGWDSPLHF. CDR3 sequence (DNA): TGTGCCTGGAGGTCTGGGTGGGATTCACCCCTCCACTTT.

The chain joins TRBV6-5 to TRBJ2-7; 8 bases agree with TRBD1. Trimming at V came to 4 bases and at J to 4 bases, leaving 9 bases not matched to a gene. The CDR3 consists of 15 residues. Germline V gene data show CDR1 as MNHEY and CDR2 as SVGAGI. In DNA, the CDR3 is TGTGCCAGCAGTTCCCCCGGGACAGGTGGATACGAGCAGTACTTC. It is translated as CASSSPGTGGYEQYF.

The chain links TRBV7-2 to TRBJ2-7; D is ambiguous. Trimming took off 5 bases at V and 2 bases at J, with 10 bases between the two ends. Looked up from germline, CDR1 is SGHTA and CDR2 is FQGNSA. The CDR3 is made up of 13 amino acids. CDR3 DNA: TGTGCCAGCAGCAAGACCCAAACCTACGAGCAGTACTTC. Translation gives CASSKTQTYEQYF.

By its share, this clone is medium-sized (0.01 to 0.1%). V is TRBV6-1 and J is TRBJ2-2; the D is unclear. Deletions cut 2 bases from V and 6 bases from J, with 10 bases between. Germline CDR1 reads MNHNS; CDR2 reads SASEGT. This CDR3 is 14 amino acids long. DNA for the CDR3: TGTGCCAGCAGTGAACAGCTTTCGGCCGGGGAGCTGTTTTTT. This encodes CASSEQLSAGELFF.